This TCR beta chain was sequenced in a study of beta chain features in type 1 diabetes. Across the whole study: All samples together contributed approximately 100 million sorted cells for examination. General study points: There was a moderate but significant shortening of TCRB CDR3s in all four CD4+ subsets of Type 1 diabetes patients.

The isolated RNA, all of it, was reverse transcribed, so expressed TCRB transcripts were what got sequenced. Sequenced by immunoSEQ multiplex PCR; TCRdb stores in-frame clones only, minus some. Here the sample spans 160,000 or so clones, around 63% being singletons. The CDR3 contains 16 residues. From germline, CDR1 is ENHRY and CDR2 SYGVKD. Trimming removed 3 bases from V and 0 bases from J; junction bases left unmatched: 4. This clone appeared a few times. Its matching antigen is unknown. The chain links TRBV10-3 to TRBJ1-1, with 10 bases aligning to TRBD1. Sequenced input: naive CD4+ T cells from blood. The clonotype comes from a man aged 25 to 40 with type 1 diabetes. CDR3 nucleotides: TGTGCCATCAGTGACCATGGGACAGGGGTGAACACTGAAGCTTTCTTT. Protein sequence: CAISDHGTGVNTEAFF.